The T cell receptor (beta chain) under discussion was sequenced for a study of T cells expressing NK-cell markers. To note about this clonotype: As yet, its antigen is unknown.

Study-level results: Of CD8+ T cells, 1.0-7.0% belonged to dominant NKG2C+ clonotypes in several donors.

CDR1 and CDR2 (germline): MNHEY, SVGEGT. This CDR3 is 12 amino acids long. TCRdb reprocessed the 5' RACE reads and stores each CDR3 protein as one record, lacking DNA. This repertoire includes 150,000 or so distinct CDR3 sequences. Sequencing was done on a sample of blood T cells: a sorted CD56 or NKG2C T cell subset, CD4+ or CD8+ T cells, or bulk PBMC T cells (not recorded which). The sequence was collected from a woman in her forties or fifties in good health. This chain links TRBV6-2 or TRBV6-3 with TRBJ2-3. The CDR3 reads CASSYIADTQYF.